These 20 T cell receptor beta chains came from one sample sequenced in a study of early stage breast cancer tumors. Clones were sequenced by immunoSEQ multiplex PCR, and TCRdb holds only the in-frame ones, with some missing. Found here are tens of thousands of clones, roughly 80% of them singletons; the top ten hold 3% to 4%. Material: blood. All receptors come from a person aged 30 to 40 with breast cancer.

The V gene is TRBV7-8, the J gene TRBJ1-5; no reliable D call. CDR3 size: 15 residues. V dropped 2 bases and J dropped 4 bases, with 12 bases sitting between them. Germline CDR1 SGHVS, CDR2 FQNEAQ. In DNA form, the CDR3 reads TGTGCCAGCAGCTTAAAGTCTGGCAGTAATCAGCCCCAGCATTTT. It specifies CASSLKSGSNQPQHF.

The table lists this clone with a count of one. V is TRBV6-1 and J is TRBJ2-3, with D hard to call. V lost 2 bases and J 6 bases, leaving 6 bases between the germline ends. Per the germline V gene, CDR1 is MNHNS and CDR2 is SASEGT. The CDR3 covers 12 residues. CDR3 sequence: CASSEIADTQYF. The CDR3 DNA is TGTGCCAGCAGTGAAATAGCTGATACGCAGTATTTT.

The chain has TRBV6-5 and TRBJ1-1; possible D gene TRBD1, 5 bases. This CDR3 contains 16 residues. The germline V gene encodes CDR1 MNHEY and CDR2 SVGAGI. With 0 bases removed from V and 10 bases from J, the gap between germline ends came to 21 bases. Written as DNA, the CDR3 is TGTGCCAGCAGTTACTCGATATATCGCAGCAGAAGGGGAGCTTTCTTT. Protein: CASSYSIYRSRRGAFF.

In this sample, this clone turned up once. The chain uses TRBV14 and TRBJ2-7; the D is unclear. Germline loops: CDR1 SGHDN, CDR2 FVKESK. The CDR3 has 14 residues. The V gene lost 1 base and the J gene lost 5 bases, with 12 bases spanning the gap. CDR3 nucleotide sequence: TGTGCCAGCAGCCAAGCGGCCCAGGAGAACGAGCAGTACTTC. This sequence encodes CASSQAAQENEQYF.

The chain is built from TRBV15 and TRBJ1-4; a weak D match, TRBD1 (6 bases). V was pared by 0 bases and J by 8 bases, with 19 bases between. Germline CDR1 reads LNHNV; CDR2 reads YYDKDF (reference sequence). The CDR3 runs to 17 residues. CDR3 in DNA: TGTGCCACCAGCAGAGATCGGACAGCTTCCTCGAAGGAAAAACTGTTTTTT. This encodes CATSRDRTASSKEKLFF.

Regarding this clone: Mismatch with germline at one junction end may stem from a read error. This CDR3 reads CASSRTSGRGTETQYF. The CDR3 DNA follows: TGCGCCAGCAGCAGAACTAGCGGGAGGGGGACAGAAACGCAGTATTTT. The genes are TRBV5-1 and TRBJ2-3, with TRBD2 matching 13 bases. There are 16 residues in the CDR3. The germline CDR1 and CDR2 sequences are SGHRS and YFSETQ.

This clone came up a few times. The chain uses TRBV6-4 and TRBJ1-2, with 7 bases that match TRBD1. Germline V gene sequence: CDR1 MRHNA, CDR2 SNTAGT. The CDR3 spans 15 residues. J gave up 5 bases and V 6 bases, and 12 bases lay outside the gene matches. Here the CDR3 reads CASRSEGQHAYGYTF. The CDR3 DNA reads as TGTGCCAGCAGAAGCGAGGGACAGCATGCTTATGGCTACACCTTC.

This clone was counted once. The chain combines TRBV4-2 with TRBJ2-1; 9 bases map to TRBD2. CDR1 and CDR2 from the germline V gene are LGHNA and YNFKEQ. V gave up 1 base and J gave up 8 bases; unmatched junction bases: 6. This CDR3 has 15 residues. The CDR3 coding sequence is TGTGCCAGCAGCCAAGTCGGGACTAGCTTCGATGAGCAGTTCTTC. Translating it yields CASSQVGTSFDEQFF.

V and J are TRBV7-7 and TRBJ2-1, with D possibly being TRBD1 (5 bases). Trimming cost V 6 bases and J 6 bases, with 15 bases left between them. The CDR3 has 14 amino acids. Germline V CDR1 and CDR2: SSHAT, FNYEAQ (reference sequence). CDR3 sequence: CASSPIAGINEQFF. Written as DNA, the CDR3 is TGTGCCAGCAGTCCGATAGCAGGGATCAATGAGCAGTTCTTC. The full variable domain, in which reference TRBV7-7 and TRBJ2-1 provide the parts outside the CDR3, is GAGVSQSPRYKVTKRGQDVTLRCDPISSHATLYWYQQALGQGPEFLTYFNYEAQPDKSGLPSDRFSAERPEGSISTLTIQRTEQRDSAMYRCASSPIAGINEQFFGPGTRLTVL.

The chain links TRBV9 to TRBJ1-4, with TRBD1 identical over 9 bases. Germline CDR1 reads SGDLS; CDR2 reads YYNGEE. Germline trimming cut 3 bases from V and 7 bases from J; bases unmatched to any gene: 7. CDR3 length: 15 amino acids. The CDR3 coding sequence is TGTGCCAGCAGCGGTGGACAGGGGTGGGGTGAAAAACTGTTTTTT. It encodes CASSGGQGWGEKLFF.

This sequence joins TRBV6-1 and TRBJ1-5; the D gene is possibly TRBD1 (5 bases). This CDR3 is built from 11 residues. V was clipped by 11 bases and J by 7 bases, with 12 bases between them. Germline assignment: CDR1 MNHNS and CDR2 SASEGT. CDR3 in amino acids: CAVGGEQPQHF. CDR3 DNA: TGTGCCGTGGGGGGGGAACAGCCCCAGCATTTT.

There are a few counts of this clone. V gene TRBV7-2 combines with J gene TRBJ2-7, with D possibly called TRBD1 or TRBD2 (5 bases each). Germline V gene data show CDR1 as SGHTA and CDR2 as FQGNSA. The V gene lost 3 bases and the J gene lost 6 bases, with 12 bases spanning the gap. The CDR3 covers 13 residues. The CDR3 DNA reads TGTGCCAGCAGCTTGGTTTCGGGGCCCGAGCAGTACTTC. It yields the protein CASSLVSGPEQYF.

This chain links TRBV20-1 with TRBJ2-1, with D perhaps being TRBD1 or TRBD2 (5 bases each). CDR3 length: 10 residues. Trimming took 4 bases from V and 9 from J, leaving 7 bases between them. CDR1 is DFQATT, CDR2 SNEGSKA, per germline (reference sequence). Here the CDR3 reads CSAKGTEQFF. DNA for the CDR3: TGCAGTGCTAAGGGGACTGAGCAGTTCTTC.

The sample holds one count of this clone. The CDR3 reads CASSPSATNEKLFF. Here the CDR3 DNA reads TGTGCCAGCAGCCCCAGTGCAACTAATGAAAAACTGTTTTTT. The chain combines TRBV11-2 with TRBJ1-4, with D unresolved. The CDR3 has 14 residues. Germline loops: CDR1 SGHAT, CDR2 FQNNGV. V was pared by 5 bases and J by 0 bases, with 7 bases between.

This clone was observed a few times. The chain carries TRBV7-9 and TRBJ1-5, with D unresolved. Germline CDR1 SEHNR, CDR2 FQNEAQ (reference sequence). The CDR3 covers 14 residues. V shed 0 bases and J shed 9 bases, with 12 bases lying between them. CDR3 DNA: TGTGCCAGCAGCTTAGCGGGCTACCCGAGGCCCCAGCATTTT. It codes for CASSLAGYPRPQHF.

The chain is built from TRBV11-2 and TRBJ2-3; D remains ambiguous. CDR3 length: 14 amino acids. Trimming took off 3 bases at V and 0 bases at J, with 7 bases between the two ends. Germline-derived CDR1 and CDR2 are SGHAT and FQNNGV. The CDR3 DNA is TGTGCCAGCAGCTTTGTGGGGAGCACAGATACGCAGTATTTT. This translates into CASSFVGSTDTQYF.

The chain couples TRBV6-4 to TRBJ2-6; 8 bases map to TRBD1. This CDR3 contains 15 residues. CDR1 and CDR2 from the germline V gene are MRHNA and SNTAGT. Trimming removed 3 bases from V and 4 bases from J; junction bases left unmatched: 2. CDR3 protein: CASSEQGGGANVLTF. The CDR3 nucleotides read TGTGCCAGCAGTGAACAGGGGGGAGGGGCCAACGTCCTGACTTTC.

The chain joins TRBV25-1 to TRBJ2-1; the D gene could be TRBD1 or TRBD2 (6 bases each). Per germline, CDR1 MGHDK and CDR2 SYGVNS. The CDR3 length is 16 residues. V dropped 5 bases and J dropped 7 bases, with 21 bases sitting between them. The CDR3 nucleotides read TGTGCCAGCAGTTGGGGGGCTGGTACCCGGGGGAATGAGCAGTTCTTC. Translation: CASSWGAGTRGNEQFF.

This clone was seen only once. The rearrangement uses TRBV9 and TRBJ2-7; D may correspond to TRBD1 or TRBD2 (5 bases each). Germline-derived CDR1 and CDR2 are SGDLS and YYNGEE. V was pared by 3 bases and J by 2 bases, with 21 bases between. There are 17 residues in the CDR3. CDR3 in DNA: TGTGCCAGCAGCGCGGGACCTAGTTTAGCCGAGACCTACGAGCAGTACTTC. This encodes CASSAGPSLAETYEQYF.

This clone has only a few counts. This chain links TRBV30 with TRBJ2-3; 10 bases are a match to TRBD2. Looked up from germline, CDR1 is GTSNPN and CDR2 is SVGIG (reference sequence). The CDR3 contains 16 residues. V trimming: 0 bases; J trimming: 8 bases; junction bases outside the gene matches: 11. The CDR3 here is CAWSVPGLATTGTQYF. The CDR3 coding sequence is TGTGCCTGGAGTGTCCCGGGACTAGCGACTACGGGTACGCAGTATTTT.